This TCR beta chain was sequenced for a study of T cells in Graves' hyperthyroidism and ophthalmopathy. Study context: Before treatment of any kind, peripheral blood was taken at initial diagnosis.

Authors of the study amplified TCR beta CDR3 regions from RNA transcripts. TCR CDR3 regions were first amplified by RT-PCR with HTBI primers. A single record per CDR3 protein comes from TCRdb applying MiXCR to the multiplex PCR reads. The sample has hundreds of thousands of distinct CDR3 sequences; around 39% are singletons. Germline CDR1 reads LGHDT; CDR2 reads YNNKEL (reference sequence). Trimming cost V 1 base and J 6 bases, with 13 bases left between them. This CDR3 region has 15 residues. Study-level findings and limits: Clonotypes that were expanded in thyroid above 0.001 mostly appeared in blood too.

The sample holds a few counts of this clonotype. Its antigen is not identified. Recently diagnosed hyperthyroidism of less than 2 months' duration affected patients aged 18 to 65. Patients having uncontrolled infection, another autoimmune disease, pregnancy or lactation were not included. This TCR was sampled from a young man with Graves' hyperthyroidism. Input material: blood. The chain combines TRBV3-1 with TRBJ1-5; weak D call: TRBD1 (5 bases). In DNA, the CDR3 is TGTGCCAGCAGCCAAGTCTCCCAGGGAGGTCAGCCCCAGCATTTT. Protein product: CASSQVSQGGQPQHF.